These T cell receptor beta chains were read from a single sample in a study of identical twins. One entry per CDR3 protein results from TCRdb running MiXCR on the 5' RACE reads. Of fewer than 500,000 distinct CDR3 sequences listed, roughly 13% are singletons. The data were also submitted as part of a second study, on yellow fever vaccine responses in identical twins.

The specimen was CD4+ T cells sorted from blood. The receptor set was obtained from a woman younger than 35 in good health. Both conserved end residues are trimmed from each CDR3.

V gene	J gene	CDR3 protein
TRBV20-1	TRBJ2-1	CARDQSGRAGYEQF
TRBV4-3	TRBJ2-1	ASSQEGDPSSEQF
TRBV20-1	TRBJ1-2	SASGGAYGYT
TRBV28	TRBJ2-3	ASSFRVRDTQY
TRBV7-8	TRBJ2-1	ASSLVTWQGRDVDEQF
TRBV2	TRBJ2-3	ASLGVAGVKSTDTQY
TRBV30	TRBJ2-1	ASLEGLAYNEQF
TRBV7-2	TRBJ2-3	ASSLGLGSFTDTQY
TRBV12-3/TRBV12-4	TRBJ2-3	ATGVSDTQY
TRBV9	TRBJ2-7	ASSPPLAGGPREQY
TRBV5-6	TRBJ2-1	ASSPTGQGALSSYNEQF
TRBV5-1	TRBJ2-1	ASAEGSAWFSYNEQF
TRBV7-9	TRBJ1-1	ASSLSGVYTEAF
TRBV12-3/TRBV12-4	TRBJ1-2	ASSLQGADGYT
TRBV7-2	TRBJ1-3	ASRKDRGTTIY
TRBV27	TRBJ2-2	ASRRTSGTSLTGELF
TRBV5-1	TRBJ2-1	ASSLVAGQPYNEQF
TRBV14	TRBJ2-7	ASSQVEASGNYEQY
TRBV18	TRBJ2-7	ASSLGREEQY
TRBV7-2	TRBJ2-3	ASTGAGDTQY
TRBV5-5	TRBJ2-5	ASSRGGAGGETQY
TRBV7-3	TRBJ2-5	ASSLIAGGGETQY